The 14 T cell receptor beta chains presented below share a single source sample, sequenced in a study of early T cells in non-severe SARS-CoV-2 infection. From the 5' RACE reads, TCRdb called clonotypes with MiXCR, one entry per CDR3 protein. This table has around 57,000 distinct CDR3 sequences, 9.5% to 13% appearing once. The material sequenced was whole blood. The receptors were sampled from an adult who was a healthcare worker with PCR-confirmed SARS-CoV-2 infection or an uninfected control (not recorded which).

This chain joins TRBV6-1 and TRBJ1-4; D is uncertain. Germline V gene lookup returns CDR1 MNHNS and CDR2 SASEGT. The CDR3 extends over 14 amino acids. V lost 4 bases and J 0 bases, leaving 6 bases between the germline ends. CDR3 residues: CASSVASTNEKLFF. The CDR3 DNA reads as TGTGCCAGCAGTGTGGCATCAACTAATGAAAAACTGTTTTTT.

This clonotype came up many times. The V call is TRBV2, the J call TRBJ1-5; D is uncertain. Trimming removed 5 bases from V and 4 bases from J, with 9 bases in between. Germline lookup yields CDR1 SNHLY and CDR2 FYNNEI. This CDR3 spans 13 amino acids. The CDR3 nucleotides are TGTGCCAGCAGTTTCTGGGCTAATCAGCCCCAGCATTTT. Protein: CASSFWANQPQHF.

This clonotype turned up a few times. The chain employs TRBV18 and TRBJ2-1; D tentatively fits TRBD1 or TRBD2 (5 bases each). CDR1 is KGHSH and CDR2 is LQKENI in the germline V gene. The CDR3 has 16 residues. V dropped 0 bases and J dropped 12 bases, with 21 bases sitting between them. DNA of the CDR3: TGTGCCAGCTCACCACCTCATACTAGTTCTCCTGGGGGGCAGTTCTTC. This codes for CASSPPHTSSPGGQFF.

This clonotype showed up just a few times. The CDR3 region is CASSSPGLEIGWGTQYF. DNA for the CDR3: TGTGCCAGCAGCAGTCCGGGACTAGAGATAGGGTGGGGCACGCAGTATTTT. The genes are TRBV13 and TRBJ2-3; TRBD2 matches 8 bases. Unmatched junction bases numbered 19, after V lost 5 bases and J lost 9 bases. The CDR3 is 17 residues long. Germline CDR1 and CDR2: PRHDT and FYEKMQ (reference sequence).

This clonotype was seen only a few times. The chain couples TRBV9 to TRBJ2-2; D uncertain. The CDR3 contains 12 residues. The germline CDR1 and CDR2 sequences are SGDLS and YYNGEE. Trimming removed 0 bases at V and 7 bases at J, with 4 bases between. The CDR3 bases are TGTGCCAGCAGCGTAGTAGACGGGGAGCTGTTTTTT. Its protein product is CASSVVDGELFF.

V usage is TRBV12-3 or TRBV12-4 and J usage is TRBJ1-6; 9 bases are shared with TRBD1. Unmatched junction bases numbered 12, after V lost 9 bases and J lost 9 bases. This CDR3 is 15 amino acids long. CDR3 in DNA: TGTGCCAGTTCACAACAGGGGGCTCAGAGTTCACCCCTCCACTTT. Its protein is CASSQQGAQSSPLHF.

CDR3 residues: CASSEIPLSSGANVLTF. DNA of the CDR3: TGTGCCAGCAGTGAAATTCCCTTGAGCTCTGGGGCCAACGTCCTGACTTTC. This sequence joins TRBV6-1 and TRBJ2-6, with unresolved D. V lost 2 bases and J 0 bases, leaving 11 bases between the germline ends. CDR1 is MNHNS and CDR2 is SASEGT in the germline V gene. CDR3 length: 17 amino acids.

In its sample, this clonotype was seen a few times. The chain uses TRBV29-1 and TRBJ2-3; D is unresolved. V was cut by 4 bases and J by 5 bases, with 13 bases left in between. CDR3 size: 13 residues. CDR1 is SQVTM and CDR2 is ANQGSEA in the germline V gene. CDR3 in amino acids: CSVGEKSGDTQYF. CDR3 nucleotides: TGCAGCGTTGGTGAGAAATCAGGAGATACGCAGTATTTT.

By share, this clonotype counts as medium-sized. The chain is built from TRBV7-9 and TRBJ2-7, with a possible D match to TRBD1 (5 bases). This CDR3 contains 15 residues. The V end lost 5 bases, the J end lost 2 bases, and 16 bases lay between the germline ends. The germline CDR1 and CDR2 sequences are SEHNR and FQNEAQ (reference sequence). For the CDR3, the DNA is TGTGCCAGCAGCCAAAATCCGACAGAGACCTACGAGCAGTACTTC. Protein product: CASSQNPTETYEQYF.

The chain couples TRBV15 to TRBJ2-6; 8 bases are shared with TRBD1. The CDR3 consists of 17 residues. With 7 bases clipped from V and 0 bases from J, the junction kept 8 bases outside the gene matches. Germline V gene lookup returns CDR1 LNHNV and CDR2 YYDKDF (reference sequence). The CDR3 sequence: CATTTQGAGSGANVLTF. The CDR3, as DNA: TGTGCCACCACCACTCAGGGGGCGGGCTCTGGGGCCAACGTCCTGACTTTC.

This clonotype was seen only a few times. The J gene is TRBJ1-3, the V gene TRBV18; D uncertain. The CDR3 is made up of 14 amino acids. Per the germline V gene, CDR1 is KGHSH and CDR2 is LQKENI. Trimming took 5 bases from V and 1 from J, leaving 9 bases between them. CDR3 loop: CASSTLGSGNTIYF. CDR3 bases: TGTGCCAGCTCAACGCTCGGGTCTGGAAACACCATATATTTT.

The chain joins TRBV20-1 to TRBJ1-1; D uncertain. Germline V gene data show CDR1 as DFQATT and CDR2 as SNEGSKA (reference sequence). The CDR3 loop spans 11 amino acids. V shed 6 bases and J shed 4 bases, with 9 bases lying between them. The CDR3 DNA sequence: TGCAGTGCCATGGGGAGCACTGAAGCTTTCTTT. Translation: CSAMGSTEAFF.

The chain couples TRBV5-1 to TRBJ2-7; a weak D match, TRBD2 (5 bases). V was pared by 8 bases and J by 8 bases, with 14 bases between. This CDR3 has 11 amino acids. CDR1 is SGHRS and CDR2 is YFSETQ in the germline V gene. CDR3 sequence reads: CASSDSSQQYF. The CDR3 coding sequence is TGCGCCAGTTCTGACTCTAGCCAGCAGTACTTC.

The table lists this clonotype with a few counts. The V gene is TRBV27, the J gene TRBJ2-5; 9 bases agree with TRBD1. The germline CDR1 and CDR2 sequences are MNHEY and SMNVEV (reference sequence). The V segment lost 0 bases and the J segment 5 bases; nucleotides outside the gene matches: 7. The CDR3 is made up of 16 amino acids. Here the CDR3 reads CASSLSMGQGRETQYF. The DNA for the CDR3 is TGTGCCAGCAGTTTATCGATGGGACAGGGTCGGGAGACCCAGTACTTC.